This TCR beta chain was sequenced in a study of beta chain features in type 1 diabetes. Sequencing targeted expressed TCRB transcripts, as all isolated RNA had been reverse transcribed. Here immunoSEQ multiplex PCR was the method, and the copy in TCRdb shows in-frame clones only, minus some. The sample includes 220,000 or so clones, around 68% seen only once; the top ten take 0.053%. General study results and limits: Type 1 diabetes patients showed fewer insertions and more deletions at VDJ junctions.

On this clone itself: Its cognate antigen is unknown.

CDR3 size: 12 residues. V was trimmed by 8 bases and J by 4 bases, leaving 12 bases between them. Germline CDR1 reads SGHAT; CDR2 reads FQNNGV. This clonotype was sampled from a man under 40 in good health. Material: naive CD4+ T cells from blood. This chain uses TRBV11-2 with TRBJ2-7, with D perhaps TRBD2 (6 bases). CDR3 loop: CASALARYEQYF. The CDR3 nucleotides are TGTGCCAGCGCACTAGCTCGGTACGAGCAGTACTTC.